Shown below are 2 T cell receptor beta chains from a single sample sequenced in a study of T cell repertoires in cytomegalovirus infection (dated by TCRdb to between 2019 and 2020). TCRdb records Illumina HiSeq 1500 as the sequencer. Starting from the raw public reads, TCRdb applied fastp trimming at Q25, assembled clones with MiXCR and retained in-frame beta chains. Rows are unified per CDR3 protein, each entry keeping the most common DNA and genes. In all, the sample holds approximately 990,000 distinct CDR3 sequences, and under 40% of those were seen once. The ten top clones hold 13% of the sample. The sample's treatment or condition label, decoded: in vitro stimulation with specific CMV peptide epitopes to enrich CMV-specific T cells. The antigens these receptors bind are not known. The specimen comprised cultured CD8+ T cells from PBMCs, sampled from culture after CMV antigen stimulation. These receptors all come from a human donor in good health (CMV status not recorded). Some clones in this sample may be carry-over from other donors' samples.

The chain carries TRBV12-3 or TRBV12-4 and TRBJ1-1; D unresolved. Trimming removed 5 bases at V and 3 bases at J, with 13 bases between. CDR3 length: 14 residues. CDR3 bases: TGTGCCAGCAGTCTCCCGGCAGGCTACACTGAAGCTTTCTTT. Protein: CASSLPAGYTEAFF.

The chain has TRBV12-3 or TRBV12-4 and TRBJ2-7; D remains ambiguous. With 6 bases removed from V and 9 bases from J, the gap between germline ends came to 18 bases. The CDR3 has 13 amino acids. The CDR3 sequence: CASRPSWVVGQYF. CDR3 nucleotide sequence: TGTGCCAGCAGGCCCTCCTGGGTGGTGGGGCAGTACTTC.